Listed here are 21 T cell receptor beta chains from one sample, sequenced in a study of cytomegalovirus exposure and HLA in healthy donors. PCR primers comprised 60 Vbeta and 13 Jbeta primers. Assay: immunoSEQ multiplex PCR; the TCRdb copy retains only in-frame clones and omits some. The table shows fewer than 250,000 clones, with 80% to 90% occurring only once. What was sequenced was PBMCs. The receptors come from a man aged 30-40 years in good health and CMV-seronegative.

V and J are TRBV5-1 and TRBJ1-1, with D possibly matching TRBD1 (5 bases). Trimming left V 0 bases short and J 3 bases short, with 12 bases between. In germline, CDR1 is SGHRS, CDR2 YFSETQ. There are 15 residues in the CDR3. The CDR3 loop is CASSLVSGIHTEAFF. CDR3 DNA sequence: TGCGCCAGCAGCTTGGTCTCAGGGATACACACTGAAGCTTTCTTT.

The V gene is TRBV5-5, the J gene TRBJ2-7; a possible D gene is TRBD2 (6 bases). The CDR3 length is 14 residues. Trimming shortened V by 1 base and J by 4 bases, and 12 bases separated the two germline ends. Germline values: CDR1 SGHKS, CDR2 YYEKEE (reference sequence). The CDR3: CASSLSFGGYEQYF. DNA for the CDR3: TGTGCCAGCAGCTTGAGTTTCGGGGGTTACGAGCAGTACTTC.

This chain connects TRBV18 to TRBJ2-2, with D tentatively TRBD1 (5 bases). Germline-derived CDR1 and CDR2 are KGHSH and LQKENI. V was trimmed by 6 bases and J by 3 bases, leaving 11 bases between them. The CDR3 totals 14 residues. The CDR3: CASSLQVDTGELFF. For the CDR3, the DNA is TGTGCCAGCTCGCTACAGGTGGACACCGGGGAGCTGTTTTTT.

The chain employs TRBV6-7 and TRBJ1-2; D ambiguous. TRBV6-7 is placed among ORFs of uncertain function. The CDR3 extends over 12 amino acids. The ends were cut back, 6 bases at V and 8 bases at J, with 13 bases in the middle. The CDR3 here is CASSLLGFGYTF. Written as DNA, the CDR3 is TGTGCCAGCAGCCTACTCGGGTTCGGCTACACCTTC.

V usage is TRBV7-2 and J usage is TRBJ2-5; 8 positions match TRBD2. Germline trimming cut 6 bases from V and 0 bases from J; bases unmatched to any gene: 12. CDR1 is SGHTA and CDR2 is FQGNSA in the germline V gene. There are 17 residues in the CDR3. The CDR3 protein is CASRRRGLAAYQETQYF. The CDR3 region has the DNA TGTGCCAGCAGAAGACGTGGACTAGCCGCGTACCAAGAGACCCAGTACTTC.

The chain carries TRBV7-9 and TRBJ2-5; TRBD2 matches 8 bases. V was clipped by 5 bases and J by 1 base; unmatched bases: 15. Germline lookup yields CDR1 SEHNR and CDR2 FQNEAQ (reference sequence). This CDR3 has 18 amino acids. The CDR3 DNA sequence: TGTGCCAGCAGCCTGATCACGGGACCACTAGCGGCCCAAGAGACCCAGTACTTC. It translates to CASSLITGPLAAQETQYF.

The chain uses TRBV27 and TRBJ2-7; 11 nucleotides agree with TRBD2. The V gene's germline CDR1 is MNHEY and CDR2 SMNVEV (reference sequence). V shed 9 bases and J 3 bases; nucleotides not matched to a gene: 19. The CDR3 is made up of 18 amino acids. The CDR3 nucleotides are TGTGCCAGGGTAGCCCCCACACTAGCGGGGGTTATCTACTACGAGCAGTACTTC. This gives the protein CARVAPTLAGVIYYEQYF.

The gene calls are TRBV5-4 and TRBJ2-7; D is perhaps TRBD1 (5 bases). Germline V gene sequence: CDR1 SGHNT, CDR2 YYREEE (reference sequence). V was trimmed by 0 bases and J by 1 base, leaving 8 bases between them. This CDR3 has 14 residues. For the CDR3, the DNA is TGTGCCAGCAGCTTGGGGCAGGGTTCCTACGAGCAGTACTTC. Encoded protein: CASSLGQGSYEQYF.

Remarks on this clone: At one end the junction does not follow the germline gene, possibly because of a read error. The chain is built from TRBV6-4 and TRBJ1-2; TRBD1 agrees at 9 bases. CDR1 MRHNA and CDR2 SNTAGT come from the germline V gene. CDR3 length equals 13 residues. In DNA, the CDR3 is TGTGCCAGCAGTGACTCTTGGACAGGGGAAACATACTTC. Translation gives CASSDSWTGETYF.

This clone was observed a few times. This chain uses TRBV6-5 with TRBJ1-4; D is ambiguous. The V gene's germline CDR1 is MNHEY and CDR2 SVGAGI. Deletions cut 6 bases from V and 3 bases from J, with 8 bases between. The CDR3 covers 13 residues. CDR3: CASRGVANEKLFF. The CDR3 DNA reads as TGTGCCAGCAGAGGAGTAGCTAATGAAAAACTGTTTTTT.

V and J are TRBV18 and TRBJ1-1; D ambiguous. The V gene lost 0 bases and the J gene lost 5 bases, with 22 bases spanning the gap. This CDR3 region has 18 residues. Germline values: CDR1 KGHSH, CDR2 LQKENI. For the CDR3, the DNA is TGTGCCAGCTCACCACCTCTGAGGGTGTGGGCAGAAGGGACTGAAGCTTTCTTT. Translated: CASSPPLRVWAEGTEAFF.

The J gene is TRBJ1-4, the V gene TRBV2; the match to TRBD1 covers 9 bases. Germline CDR1 is SNHLY and CDR2 is FYNNEI. V was clipped by 6 bases and J by 4 bases; unmatched bases: 6. This CDR3 is built from 15 residues. The CDR3 nucleotides are TGTGCCAGCAGGTTCGGGACAGGGAATAATGAAAAACTGTTTTTT. Protein: CASRFGTGNNEKLFF.

This clone was found a few times. This rearrangement joins TRBV28 to TRBJ2-1, with 7 nucleotides matching TRBD1. The CDR3 totals 13 residues. Germline assignment: CDR1 MDHEN and CDR2 SYDVKM. Trimming at V came to 7 bases and at J to 7 bases, leaving 7 bases not matched to a gene. The CDR3 region is CASIPGTENEQFF. DNA of the CDR3: TGTGCCAGCATTCCCGGGACAGAGAATGAGCAGTTCTTC.

The genes are TRBV6-1 and TRBJ1-6; D is ambiguous. The CDR3 extends over 13 amino acids. Between the trimmed V and J ends, which lost 6 bases and 12 bases, there was a span of 15 bases. Germline-derived CDR1 and CDR2 are MNHNS and SASEGT. DNA of the CDR3: TGTGCCAGCAGCGCGAACGGGGTGGGACCCCTCCACTTT. As protein: CASSANGVGPLHF.

V usage is TRBV7-3 and J usage is TRBJ1-2; perhaps TRBD1 as D (6 bases). V gave up 0 bases and J gave up 0 bases, with 17 bases separating them. Per germline, CDR1 SGHTA and CDR2 FQGTGA. CDR3 size: 18 residues. The chain's CDR3 is CASSLTGAGNGANYGYTF. The CDR3, as DNA: TGTGCCAGCAGCTTAACGGGGGCCGGGAATGGAGCTAACTATGGCTACACCTTC.

This clone was counted between two and nine times. This chain uses TRBV4-2 with TRBJ1-2; D is perhaps TRBD1 (6 bases). V was cut by 5 bases and J by 0 bases, with 10 bases left in between. CDR1 and CDR2 (germline): LGHNA, YNFKEQ. This CDR3 comprises 14 residues. CDR3 sequence: CASSGQLANYGYTF. CDR3 DNA: TGTGCCAGCAGCGGACAGTTAGCTAACTATGGCTACACCTTC.

This clone has just one count. The rearrangement uses TRBV18 and TRBJ2-7, with 9 bases aligning to TRBD1. Germline-derived CDR1 and CDR2 are KGHSH and LQKENI. Losses at the gene ends were 6 bases for V and 5 bases for J; bases not matched to a gene: 8. This CDR3 is 14 amino acids long. The chain's CDR3 is CASSMGQGVNEQYF. Here the CDR3 DNA reads TGTGCCAGCTCTATGGGACAGGGCGTGAACGAGCAGTACTTC.

J is TRBJ2-7 and V is TRBV28; 7 positions match TRBD1. Trimming took 6 bases from V and 2 from J; bases not matched to a gene: 4. Germline CDR1 is MDHEN and CDR2 is SYDVKM. This CDR3 contains 13 residues. This CDR3 is CASSPDRPYEQYF. The DNA for the CDR3 is TGTGCCAGCAGCCCGGACAGGCCCTACGAGCAGTACTTC.

The chain couples TRBV7-9 to TRBJ2-1; 7 bases line up with TRBD1. From germline, CDR1 is SEHNR and CDR2 FQNEAQ (reference sequence). V lost 5 bases to trimming and J lost 4 bases; unmatched junction nucleotides: 5. The CDR3 consists of 14 residues. In nucleotides, the CDR3 is TGTGCCAGCAGCGTACGACAGGGTTACAATGAGCAGTTCTTC. Translating gives CASSVRQGYNEQFF.

The genes are TRBV15 and TRBJ1-1; 7 positions agree with TRBD1. J lost 1 base, V lost 5 bases, and 4 bases had no gene match. The CDR3 spans 14 residues. CDR1 and CDR2 (germline): LNHNV, YYDKDF (reference sequence). CDR3 nucleotides: TGTGCCACCAGCGTCCGGGACAGGAACACTGAAGCTTTCTTT. This encodes CATSVRDRNTEAFF. The full variable domain, completed using reference TRBV15 and TRBJ1-1, is DAMVIQNPRYQVTQFGKPVTLSCSQTLNHNVMYWYQQKSSQAPKLLFHYYDKDFNNEADTPDNFQSRRPNTSFCFLDIRSPGLGDTAMYLCATSVRDRNTEAFFGQGTRLTVV.

This rearrangement joins TRBV9 to TRBJ1-1, with D uncertain. The CDR3 is made up of 14 amino acids. The V gene's germline CDR1 is SGDLS and CDR2 YYNGEE. V dropped 0 bases and J dropped 1 base, with 7 bases sitting between them. The CDR3 loop is CASSVVATNTEAFF. DNA of the CDR3: TGTGCCAGCAGCGTAGTGGCCACGAACACTGAAGCTTTCTTT.